This is a list of T cell receptor beta chains from one sample in a study of blood T cell repertoires in COVID-19. The data were produced by immunoSEQ multiplex PCR, yet TCRdb's version contains in-frame clones alone and is incomplete. The sample yields around 200,000 clones, about 84% seen once. The sample was peripheral blood. The receptor source for this set is a person aged 70 to 79 with COVID-19, enrolled during active disease. CDR3s include the opening cysteine and the closing phenylalanine or tryptophan. A D gene is named only where the DNA matches it firmly. The listing skips clone size in some rows; elsewhere it reads once, few, many or a size class.

j_call | clone_size | d_call | v_call | cdr3_nt | cdr3_aa
TRBJ1-5 | . | . | TRBV7-8 | TGTGCCAGCAGCTCGATGCGGGATCAGCCCCAGCATTTT | CASSSMRDQPQHF
TRBJ2-2 | few | TRBD1 | TRBV6-2/TRBV6-3 | TGTGCCAGCAGTTCACAGGGGGCGGGGGAGCTGTTTTTT | CASSSQGAGELFF
TRBJ1-6 | few | . | TRBV4-2 | TGTGCCAGCAGCCAAGACTCTACGGGGATCGGCTCACCCCTCCACTTT | CASSQDSTGIGSPLHF
TRBJ1-3 | once | . | TRBV30 | TGTGCCTGGAGTCCAACGAGCTCTGGAAACACCATATATTTT | CAWSPTSSGNTIYF
TRBJ1-5 | . | . | TRBV3-1/TRBV3-2 | TGTGCCAGCAGCCAACTCGGTCCCAATCAGCCCCAGCATTTT | CASSQLGPNQPQHF
TRBJ1-1 | . | TRBD1 | TRBV10-2 | TGCGCCAGCAGTCCCTTGGGGATACAGGGGAAAACTGAAGCTTTCTTT | CASSPLGIQGKTEAFF
TRBJ1-2 | . | . | TRBV5-5 | TGTGCCAGCAGCCCCGGACAGCGATATGGCTACACCTTC | CASSPGQRYGYTF
TRBJ1-5 | few | . | TRBV28 | TGTGCCAGCAGGGCAGGGTCCCAGCCCCAGCATTTT | CASRAGSQPQHF
TRBJ1-2 | . | TRBD1 | TRBV7-2 | TGTGCCAGCAGCTCACCGGGACAGCAGTATGGCTACACCTTC | CASSSPGQQYGYTF
TRBJ2-1 | . | TRBD1 | TRBV5-1 | TGCGCCAGCAGCTGGACAGGCAATGAGCAGTTCTTC | CASSWTGNEQFF
TRBJ2-7 | . | . | TRBV29-1 | TGCAGCGTTGTAGCGGCGGGCTACGAGCAGTACTTC | CSVVAAGYEQYF
TRBJ2-7 | . | TRBD2 | TRBV18 | TGTGCCAGCTCACGGGGACTAGCGGGAGTGATGGGCGAGCAGTACTTC | CASSRGLAGVMGEQYF
TRBJ2-3 | . | . | TRBV28 | TGTGCCATCAAGGACACAAGGACAGATACGCAGTATTTT | CAIKDTRTDTQYF
TRBJ2-2 | . | . | TRBV28 | TGTGCCAGCAGCCTACTACAGGGATTTGGCACCGGGGAGCTGTTTTTT | CASSLLQGFGTGELFF
TRBJ2-3 | . | TRBD2 | TRBV11-3 | TGTGCCAGCAGCTTGGTTAGCGGGGGGCCAGATACGCAGTATTTT | CASSLVSGGPDTQYF
TRBJ1-2 | . | . | TRBV27 | TGTGCCAGCAGTATATCCTCCGGGGTCCGGAGTGGCTACACCTTC | CASSISSGVRSGYTF
TRBJ1-2 | . | . | TRBV29-1 | TGCAGCGTTGCCCCGGGGTTTAACTATGGCTACACCTTC | CSVAPGFNYGYTF
TRBJ1-2 | . | . | TRBV4-3 | TGCGCCAGCAGCCAAGACTTCGGGGGGCGCGGGGATGGCTACACCTTC | CASSQDFGGRGDGYTF
TRBJ2-1 | . | TRBD2 | TRBV10-3 | TGTGCCATCGGCCTAGCGGGGGAATACAATGAGCAGTTCTTC | CAIGLAGEYNEQFF
TRBJ2-7 | . | TRBD2 | TRBV5-1 | TGCGCCAGCAGCTACGCGCCCGGGACTAGCGTGTCCTACGAGCAGTACTTC | CASSYAPGTSVSYEQYF
TRBJ2-5 | . | TRBD2 | TRBV9 | TGTGCCAGCAGCGTAGAGGGTTTGGGACTAGCGGGGGATAGGGAGACCCAGTACTTC | CASSVEGLGLAGDRETQYF
TRBJ1-3 | . | . | TRBV4-3 | TGCGCCAGCAGCCAAGGGCTGGCAGGGTTGGGAAACACCATATATTTT | CASSQGLAGLGNTIYF
TRBJ1-2 | . | . | TRBV18 | TGTGCCAGCTCACCAGACAGTTATGGCTACACCTTC | CASSPDSYGYTF
TRBJ2-7 | . | . | TRBV3-1/TRBV3-2 | TGTGCCAGCAGCCAAGTGTCGGGGAACGAGCAGTACTTC | CASSQVSGNEQYF
TRBJ2-1 | . | . | TRBV3-1/TRBV3-2 | TGTGCCAGCAGCCAAGAGAACAGCTATTCCACCGATTCCTACAATGAGCAGTTCTTC | CASSQENSYSTDSYNEQFF
TRBJ2-5 | . | . | TRBV6-2/TRBV6-3 | TGTGCCAGCAGCCACTCCGGTCTCTCAACTACTCAAGAGACCCAGTACTTC | CASSHSGLSTTQETQYF
TRBJ2-7 | few | TRBD2 | TRBV28 | TGTGCCAGCAGATTAACGGGACTACGTTACGAGCAGTACTTC | CASRLTGLRYEQYF
TRBJ2-3 | . | TRBD2 | TRBV14 | TGTGCCAGCAGCCACGCGGAGACTAGCGGGCCCCTCACAGATACGCAGTATTTT | CASSHAETSGPLTDTQYF
TRBJ1-5 | . | . | TRBV12-2 | TGTGCAAGTCGGGGGGACAGGTCTGGCAATCAGCCCCAGCATTTT | CASRGDRSGNQPQHF
TRBJ2-5 | few | . | TRBV5-6 | TGTGCCAGCAGCACGGCGGGGACCCAGTACTTC | CASSTAGTQYF
TRBJ1-3 | . | TRBD1 | TRBV28 | TGTGCCAGCAGTACCCCGGGACAGGGGACGCCTGGAAACACCATATATTTT | CASSTPGQGTPGNTIYF
TRBJ1-1 | . | TRBD1 | TRBV28 | TGTGCCAGCAGTCAGGGGTGGGACAGGGGTTACGCTGAAGCTTTCTTT | CASSQGWDRGYAEAFF
TRBJ1-3 | . | . | TRBV19 | TGTGCCAGTACTCGGGTGGAAGGAAACACCATATATTTT | CASTRVEGNTIYF
TRBJ1-4 | . | TRBD1 | TRBV5-1 | TGCGCCAGCAGCTGGGGACAGGGCGTTAATGAAAAACTGTTTTTT | CASSWGQGVNEKLFF
TRBJ2-7 | . | . | TRBV3-1/TRBV3-2 | TGTGCCAGCAGCGCAACGGGCTACGAGCAGTACTTC | CASSATGYEQYF
TRBJ2-3 | . | TRBD1 | TRBV18 | TGTGCCAGCTCAGCGACAGGGGGCACAGATACGCAGTATTTT | CASSATGGTDTQYF
TRBJ2-3 | . | TRBD1 | TRBV3-1/TRBV3-2 | TGTGCCAGCAGCCAAGGACAGGGTACAGATACGCAGTATTTT | CASSQGQGTDTQYF
TRBJ2-1 | . | . | TRBV10-1 | TGCGCCAGCAGGCGATGCGACCGGGACAATACATGGACTAGGGTGCATGAGCAGTTCTTC | CASRRCDRDNTWTRVHEQFF
TRBJ1-1 | . | TRBD1 | TRBV9 | TGTGCCAGCAGCGCCCGGACAGGGGGGTCTTTCACTGAAGCTTTCTTT | CASSARTGGSFTEAFF
TRBJ1-5 | few | TRBD1 | TRBV19 | TGTGCCAGTAGTATTAGGACAGGGACAGGCCATCAGCCCCAGCATTTT | CASSIRTGTGHQPQHF
TRBJ2-1 | . | TRBD2 | TRBV28 | TGTGCCAGCAGTCCGGGACTAGCGAGCGATGAGCAGTTCTTC | CASSPGLASDEQFF
TRBJ1-3 | . | . | TRBV5-1 | TGCGCCAGCAGCCCCGCACTGCCTCTCTCTGGAAACACCATATATTTT | CASSPALPLSGNTIYF
TRBJ2-7 | . | . | TRBV24-1 | TGTGCCACCAGTGATTCACGAATGGACACGATGGGACTCTACGAGCAGTACTTC | CATSDSRMDTMGLYEQYF
TRBJ2-4 | . | . | TRBV11-2 | TGTGCCAGCAGCTTACGTGGGGGCCTAGCCAAAAACATTCAGTACTTC | CASSLRGGLAKNIQYF
TRBJ2-1 | once | TRBD1 | TRBV7-7 | TGTGCCAGCAGCCGAACGGACAGGGGATATGAGCAGTTCTTC | CASSRTDRGYEQFF
TRBJ2-7 | . | TRBD1 | TRBV9 | TGTGCCAGCAGCGTAGGTGGAGGGACAGGGGGTTTCGAGCAGTACTTC | CASSVGGGTGGFEQYF